These T cell receptor beta chains were read from a single sample in a study of T cell repertoires in cytomegalovirus infection. TCRdb recomputed calls from the reads with MiXCR, one row per CDR3 protein. The profile covers 450,000 to 550,000 distinct CDR3 sequences, with about 15% appearing a single time and 24% taken by the ten largest. Sequenced material: CD8+ T cells from PBMCs. The receptors were gathered from a human donor in good health (CMV status not recorded). Some clones in this sample may be carry-over from other donors' samples. The CDR3 runs from the conserved cysteine through the conserved F or W. The D gene is left open where the match is weak. Not every row has a clone size; where given, it reads once, few, many or a size class.

TRBJ2-1,TRBD2,many,TRBV25-1,CASSARLADEQFF,TGTGCCAGCAGTGCACGACTAGCGGATGAGCAGTTCTTC
TRBJ2-2,TRBD1,few,TRBV19,CASSYVPGQGYTGELFF,TGTGCCAGTAGTTATGTCCCGGGACAGGGGTACACCGGGGAGCTGTTTTTT
TRBJ2-7,NA,few,TRBV4-1,CASSQDGRSYEQYF,TGCGCCAGCAGCCAAGATGGGAGATCCTACGAGCAGTACTTC
TRBJ1-2,NA,NA,TRBV29-1,CSVAGRTVYGYTF,TGCAGCGTTGCTGGTAGGACGGTGTATGGCTACACCTTC
TRBJ2-3,TRBD2,NA,TRBV7-3,CASSSSGSRTDTQYF,TGTGCCAGCAGCTCTAGCGGTAGTCGCACAGATACGCAGTATTTT
TRBJ1-2,NA,few,TRBV27,CASSSRPYYGYTF,TGTGCCAGCAGTTCGAGACCTTACTATGGCTACACCTTC
TRBJ2-7,NA,NA,TRBV4-1,CASSQGALAEPPYEQYF,TGCGCCAGCAGCCAAGGAGCTCTTGCGGAGCCTCCCTACGAGCAGTACTTC
TRBJ1-3,NA,NA,TRBV10-3,CAISESHPFSGNTIYF,TGTGCCATCAGTGAGTCGCACCCTTTCTCTGGAAACACCATATATTTT
TRBJ1-2,NA,many,TRBV28,CASRPTTPDGGNYGYTF,TGTGCCAGCAGGCCTACCACCCCGGACGGGGGGAACTATGGCTACACCTTC
TRBJ1-4,NA,many,TRBV6-1,CASSEDLYKGEKLFF,TGTGCCAGCAGTGAAGATCTTTATAAGGGAGAAAAACTGTTTTTT
TRBJ2-3,NA,few,TRBV14,CASSQDLGDTDTQYF,TGTGCCAGCAGCCAAGATCTCGGGGATACAGATACGCAGTATTTT
TRBJ2-7,NA,many,TRBV11-2,CASSSGPLDSLISYEQYF,TGTGCCAGCAGCTCGGGGCCTCTCGACAGTTTGATTTCCTACGAGCAGTACTTC
TRBJ2-7,TRBD2,many,TRBV27,CASSSGLAGYEQYF,TGTGCCAGCAGTTCGGGACTAGCAGGCTACGAGCAGTACTTC
TRBJ1-1,NA,few,TRBV27,CASRDSLTQAFF,TGTGCCAGCAGGGACAGTCTGACTCAGGCTTTCTTT
TRBJ2-3,NA,many,TRBV7-9,CASMGGGATRPDTQYF,TGTGCCAGCATGGGCGGTGGGGCTACCCGTCCAGATACGCAGTATTTT
TRBJ2-1,TRBD2,many,TRBV24-1,CATSDGLAVVYNEQFF,TGTGCCACCAGTGATGGACTAGCTGTAGTCTACAATGAGCAGTTCTTC
TRBJ1-1,NA,few,TRBV6-6,CASSLRRVVNTEAFF,TGTGCCAGCAGTCTACGACGGGTGGTGAACACTGAAGCTTTCTTT
TRBJ2-7,NA,few,TRBV2,CASGGKSYEQYF,TGTGCCAGCGGGGGGAAGTCCTACGAGCAGTACTTC
TRBJ1-6,NA,few,TRBV15,CATSRDRVKVSSYNSPLHF,TGTGCCACCAGCAGAGATCGGGTAAAAGTGAGCTCCTATAATTCACCCCTCCACTTT
TRBJ2-7,NA,many,TRBV6-6,CAIRDGRIAYEQYF,TGTGCCATTAGAGATGGGCGAATCGCGTACGAGCAGTACTTC
TRBJ2-3,NA,NA,TRBV15,CATGREADATDTQYF,TGTGCCACCGGCAGAGAAGCGGATGCCACAGATACGCAGTATTTT
TRBJ2-7,NA,NA,TRBV6-5,CASTSSREPDYEQYF,TGTGCCAGCACCTCCTCGAGGGAACCTGACTACGAGCAGTACTTC
TRBJ1-1,NA,many,TRBV5-8,CASSLLGAMNTEAFF,TGTGCCAGCAGCTTGCTGGGGGCCATGAACACTGAAGCTTTCTTT
TRBJ1-2,TRBD1,few,TRBV19,CASNTIWTGEHADGYTF,TGTGCCAGTAACACTATTTGGACAGGGGAACATGCTGATGGCTACACCTTC
TRBJ1-2,TRBD1,many,TRBV28,CASSPRTGFSGYTF,TGTGCCAGCAGTCCGAGGACAGGGTTTAGTGGCTACACCTTC
TRBJ2-1,TRBD2,many,TRBV7-3,CASSFSLHSGSIEQFF,TGTGCCAGCAGTTTTTCCCTCCATAGCGGGAGTATCGAGCAGTTCTTC
TRBJ2-3,TRBD2,NA,TRBV4-2,CASSQGTTSGRASTDTQYF,TGTGCCAGCAGCCAAGGAACGACTAGCGGGAGGGCCAGTACAGATACGCAGTATTTT
TRBJ1-4,TRBD1,NA,TRBV9,CASSPRDRLPTNEKLFF,TGTGCCAGCAGCCCTCGGGACAGGCTACCAACTAATGAAAAACTGTTTTTT
TRBJ2-2,NA,many,TRBV27,CASSIYTGELFF,TGTGCCAGCAGTATCTACACCGGGGAGCTGTTTTTT
TRBJ2-1,NA,NA,TRBV6-2/TRBV6-3,CASSDSSDYNEQFF,TGTGCCAGCAGTGACTCTAGCGACTACAATGAGCAGTTCTTC
TRBJ1-4,NA,many,TRBV25-1,CASRVATNEKLFF,TGTGCCAGCCGGGTAGCAACTAATGAAAAACTGTTTTTT
TRBJ1-3,NA,few,TRBV18,CASSLSPRKSGNTIYF,TGTGCCAGCTCACTCTCACCGCGAAAATCTGGAAACACCATATATTTT
TRBJ2-7,TRBD1,NA,TRBV7-9,CASSEYQGDRTYEQYF,TGTGCCAGCAGCGAGTATCAGGGGGATCGGACCTACGAGCAGTACTTC
TRBJ1-1,NA,few,TRBV7-3,CASSLIGGGTEAFF,TGTGCCAGCAGCTTAATTGGGGGCGGCACTGAAGCTTTCTTT
TRBJ2-7,TRBD1,NA,TRBV24-1,CATSTGQGRDEQYF,TGTGCCACCAGCACCGGACAGGGGAGGGATGAGCAGTACTTC
TRBJ2-2,NA,NA,TRBV5-1,CASSPRSGNTGELFF,TGCGCCAGCAGCCCGAGGTCGGGAAACACCGGGGAGCTGTTTTTT
TRBJ2-3,NA,few,TRBV7-3,CASSLIPSGVAADTQYF,TGTGCCAGCAGCTTAATCCCCTCCGGGGTAGCAGCAGATACGCAGTATTTT
TRBJ2-5,NA,NA,TRBV5-1,CASSSRDVVGLQETQYF,TGCGCCAGCAGCTCCAGAGATGTTGTGGGGCTACAAGAGACCCAGTACTTC
TRBJ2-7,NA,many,TRBV12-3/TRBV12-4,CASTQSGRVQWYEQYF,TGTGCCAGCACTCAATCCGGTCGGGTGCAGTGGTACGAGCAGTACTTC
TRBJ1-2,NA,many,TRBV6-5,CASSYSGGSDGYTF,TGTGCCAGCAGTTACTCGGGGGGGAGCGATGGCTACACCTTC
TRBJ1-1,NA,NA,TRBV6-5,CASNEDNMNTEAFF,TGTGCCAGCAATGAGGACAACATGAACACTGAAGCTTTCTTT
TRBJ2-5,TRBD1,NA,TRBV2,CASSVDRGWETQYF,TGTGCCAGCAGCGTCGACAGGGGATGGGAGACCCAGTACTTC
TRBJ2-2,NA,NA,TRBV27,CASSLAVHTGELFF,TGTGCCAGCAGCCTTGCGGTCCACACCGGGGAGCTGTTTTTT
TRBJ2-1,NA,many,TRBV5-4,CASSALGHDNEQFF,TGTGCCAGCTCCGCTCTAGGCCATGACAATGAGCAGTTCTTC
TRBJ2-7,NA,many,TRBV28,CASSLLPSSHEQYF,TGTGCCAGCAGTTTACTACCTAGCTCCCACGAGCAGTACTTC
TRBJ2-5,NA,many,TRBV7-8,CASSLDGPTETQYF,TGTGCCAGCAGCTTAGATGGCCCCACCGAGACCCAGTACTTC
TRBJ2-1,NA,few,TRBV3-1,CASSPPGARNEQFF,TGTGCCAGCAGCCCCCCTGGAGCCCGAAATGAGCAGTTCTTC
TRBJ2-3,NA,few,TRBV27,CASSEDITSTDTQYF,TGTGCCAGCAGTGAGGACATTACTAGCACAGATACGCAGTATTTT
TRBJ1-5,NA,few,TRBV6-5,CASSPSKGSNQPQHF,TGTGCCAGCAGCCCCTCAAAAGGGAGCAATCAGCCCCAGCATTTT
TRBJ2-7,NA,few,TRBV2,CASRIIQSYEYF,TGTGCCAGCAGGATTATACAGTCCTACGAATACTTC
TRBJ2-7,TRBD2,NA,TRBV2,CASSERGLAGVHEQYF,TGTGCCAGCAGTGAACGAGGACTAGCGGGAGTACACGAGCAGTACTTC
TRBJ2-7,NA,many,TRBV7-8,CASSLAGRDYEQYF,TGTGCCAGCAGCTTAGCGGGACGCGACTACGAGCAGTACTTC
TRBJ2-7,TRBD1,NA,TRBV5-5,CASSFFVGQGGEQYF,TGTGCCAGCAGCTTCTTTGTGGGACAGGGAGGCGAGCAGTACTTC